The rows below give T cell receptor beta chains drawn from one sample of a study of T cells after posttransplantation cyclophosphamide. Clones were sequenced by immunoSEQ multiplex PCR, and TCRdb holds only the in-frame ones, with some missing. The sample carries under 50,000 clones, 90% recorded once. This specimen consisted of PBMCs, obtained 55 to 70 days after allogeneic stem cell transplant with posttransplant cyclophosphamide. These receptors came from a male patient between 60 and 69 years old who received an allogeneic stem cell transplant from a related donor and was CMV-positive. Some T cells here may be from the graft donor. The conserved cysteine and the conserved F or W are not part of the CDR3 here. D genes are given only for firm matches.

D: TRBD2; V: TRBV27; CDR3: ASFREGGNTGELF
D: -; V: TRBV14; CDR3: ASSQEVGVNEQF
D: TRBD1; V: TRBV5-6; CDR3: ASSRGRRGPGYT
D: TRBD2; V: TRBV2; CDR3: ASSGLAGAATGELF
D: TRBD1; V: TRBV29-1; CDR3: SVPGQPSSYNEQF
D: -; V: TRBV19; CDR3: ASSIRLVSYNEQF
D: TRBD1; V: TRBV27; CDR3: ASSPGQGAYEQY
D: -; V: TRBV5-4; CDR3: ASSLQVLDTQY
D: TRBD1; V: TRBV15; CDR3: ATSRGQGSDGNTIY
D: TRBD1; V: TRBV4-1; CDR3: ASSQDPGEGGFGNTIY
D: TRBD2; V: TRBV7-2; CDR3: ASSLIGGWTYNEQF
D: TRBD2; V: TRBV7-6; CDR3: ASSMRGGANEQF
D: -; V: TRBV25-1; CDR3: ASSEQGSNSPLH
D: TRBD1; V: TRBV6-1; CDR3: ASSAGQGMNTEAF
D: TRBD1; V: TRBV5-6; CDR3: ASSSGQGSYGYT
D: -; V: TRBV4-1; CDR3: ASSQSQGGSTDTQY
D: -; V: TRBV4-1; CDR3: ASSPTVATEAF
D: -; V: TRBV15; CDR3: ATSRRQIQETQY
D: -; V: TRBV7-9; CDR3: ASSVDREKLF
D: -; V: TRBV5-1; CDR3: ASSLGHPGGNTIY
D: TRBD2; V: TRBV5-1; CDR3: ASSPGGGNQETQY
D: -; V: TRBV6-6; CDR3: ASTLNNSPLH
D: TRBD1; V: TRBV30; CDR3: AWSVARGQGVHTEAF
D: -; V: TRBV2; CDR3: ATHSGANVLT
D: TRBD1; V: TRBV19; CDR3: ATRDRDEAF
D: TRBD1; V: TRBV7-9; CDR3: ASRKGAETQY
D: TRBD1; V: TRBV10-3; CDR3: AIRRTGGANTEAF
D: -; V: TRBV18; CDR3: ASSSRPEGTDTQY
D: -; V: TRBV9; CDR3: ASSVADGELF
D: TRBD1; V: TRBV6-5; CDR3: ASSYSGQVSYEQY
D: -; V: TRBV14; CDR3: ASSHPGGEISTDTQY
D: TRBD2; V: TRBV4-1; CDR3: ASSQELAGGVYEQY
D: TRBD2; V: TRBV5-6; CDR3: ASSFLSGGTFTDTQY
D: -; V: TRBV6-1; CDR3: ASTRAGEGGSPLH
D: TRBD2; V: TRBV7-9; CDR3: ASSGRGTSGGLPQETQY
D: TRBD1; V: TRBV19; CDR3: ASSRKGGAVYEQY
D: -; V: TRBV4-2; CDR3: ASSQGTGESGYT
D: -; V: TRBV15; CDR3: ATSRDVAGGSYEQY
D: -; V: TRBV7-2; CDR3: ASSGGFNEKLF
D: -; V: TRBV21-1; CDR3: ASRPLGARSRGPSYGYT
D: TRBD1; V: TRBV11-2; CDR3: ASSFLTGTDHNEQF
D: TRBD2; V: TRBV5-8; CDR3: ASSLGLAGGSGELF
D: -; V: TRBV7-2; CDR3: ASSLIGGRFSNTEAF
D: -; V: TRBV7-2; CDR3: ASSLGAANYGYT
D: TRBD1; V: TRBV5-4; CDR3: ASSLAGDRVAEAF
D: TRBD1; V: TRBV19; CDR3: ASSTPGQSYT
D: TRBD1; V: TRBV19; CDR3: ASRRTGVPNQPQH
D: -; V: TRBV2; CDR3: ASSDQGFVNTEAF
D: TRBD1; V: TRBV19; CDR3: ASQVTSGGAGGGYT